This T cell receptor (beta chain) was profiled in a study of OX40 agonist ivuxolimab in advanced cancers. Overall study: Among those treated, three patients had partial responses, one with hepatocellular carcinoma and two with cutaneous melanoma.

The V gene's germline CDR1 is SGHNT and CDR2 YYREEE (reference sequence). The germline V and J ends were trimmed by 2 bases and 4 bases, with 13 bases remaining between them. The CDR3 totals 15 residues. Sequenced by immunoSEQ multiplex PCR; TCRdb stores in-frame clones only, minus some. The sample holds tens of thousands of clones; 83% are singletons and the top ten take 1.4%. The gene calls are TRBV5-4 and TRBJ1-3; a weak D match, TRBD1 (5 bases). The sequences come from CD4+ or CD8+ T cells sorted from blood, collected in a trial of the OX40 agonist ivuxolimab. The receptor was isolated from an adult with an advanced solid tumor such as melanoma, head and neck, liver or kidney cancer. CDR3 bases: TGTGCCAGCAGCTTAATAGGGGCGGAGGGAAACACCATATATTTT. This translates into CASSLIGAEGNTIYF.